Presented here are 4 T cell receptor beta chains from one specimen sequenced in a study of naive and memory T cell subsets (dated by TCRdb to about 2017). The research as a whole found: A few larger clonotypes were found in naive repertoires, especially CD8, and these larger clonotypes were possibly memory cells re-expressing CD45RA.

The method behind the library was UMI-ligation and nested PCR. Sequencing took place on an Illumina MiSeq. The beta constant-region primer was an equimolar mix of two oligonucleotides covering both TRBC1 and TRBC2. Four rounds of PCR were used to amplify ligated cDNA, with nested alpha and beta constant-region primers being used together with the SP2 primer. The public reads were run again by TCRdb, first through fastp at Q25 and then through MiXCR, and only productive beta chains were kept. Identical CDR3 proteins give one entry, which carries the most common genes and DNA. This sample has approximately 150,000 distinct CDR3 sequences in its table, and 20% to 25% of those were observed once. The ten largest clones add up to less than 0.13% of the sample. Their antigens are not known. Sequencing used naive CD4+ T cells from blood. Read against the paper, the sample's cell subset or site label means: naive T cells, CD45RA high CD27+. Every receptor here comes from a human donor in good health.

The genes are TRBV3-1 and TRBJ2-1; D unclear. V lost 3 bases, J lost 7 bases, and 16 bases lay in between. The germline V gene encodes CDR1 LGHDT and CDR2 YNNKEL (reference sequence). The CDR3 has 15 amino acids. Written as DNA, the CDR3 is TGTGCCAGCAGCCAGGTGGCTAGGAGTCAGAATGAGCAGTTCTTC. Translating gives CASSQVARSQNEQFF.

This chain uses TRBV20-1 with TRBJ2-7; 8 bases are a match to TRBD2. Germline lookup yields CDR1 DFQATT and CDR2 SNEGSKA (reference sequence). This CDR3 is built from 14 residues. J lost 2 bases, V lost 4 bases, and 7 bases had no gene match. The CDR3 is CSANSGTRTYEQYF. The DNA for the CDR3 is TGCAGTGCTAACTCCGGGACTAGGACCTACGAGCAGTACTTC.

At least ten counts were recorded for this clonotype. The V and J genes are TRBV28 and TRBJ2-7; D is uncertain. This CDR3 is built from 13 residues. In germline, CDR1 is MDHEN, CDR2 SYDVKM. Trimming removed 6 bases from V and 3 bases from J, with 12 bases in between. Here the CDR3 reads CASSQSTNYEQYF. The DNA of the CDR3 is TGTGCCAGCAGCCAGTCGACCAACTACGAGCAGTACTTC.

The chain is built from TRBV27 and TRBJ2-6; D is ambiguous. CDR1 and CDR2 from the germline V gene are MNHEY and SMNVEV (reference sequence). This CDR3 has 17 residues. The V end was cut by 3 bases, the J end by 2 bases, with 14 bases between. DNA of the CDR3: TGTGCCAGCAGTTTTTATAGGGATTGGGCTGGGGCCAACGTCCTGACTTTC. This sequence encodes CASSFYRDWAGANVLTF.